Many counts were recorded for the clone carrying this T cell receptor beta chain. Thyroid surgery was preceded by no treatment in any patient. V lost 3 bases to trimming and J lost 3 bases; unmatched junction nucleotides: 9. Germline V gene sequence: CDR1 SGHRS, CDR2 YFSETQ. The CDR3 consists of 17 residues. These data originate in a study of metastatic and nonmetastatic thyroid tumors. Looking at the study overall: Across blood and tumor or nodule tissue, repertoires from malignant and benign thyroid patients were compared with one another.

With MiXCR, TCRdb called clones anew from the PCR reads. This repertoire shows some 25,000 clones, approximately 24% found once; its top ten account for 6.5% to 9.5%. The rearrangement joins TRBV5-1 to TRBJ2-1, with TRBD2 matching over 10 bases. The sequenced material came from blood. This sequence originates from a female donor with papillary thyroid cancer or a benign thyroid nodule (not recorded which). Some clones in this sample may be carry-over from other donors' samples. The CDR3 loop reads CASSWEVGLANYNEQFF. The CDR3 DNA reads as TGCGCCAGCAGCTGGGAGGTGGGACTAGCGAACTACAATGAGCAGTTCTTC.